One sample yielded the 3 T cell receptor beta chains listed below, sequenced in a study of T cell repertoires in cytomegalovirus infection. TCRdb re-derived calls from the reads in MiXCR, one entry per CDR3 protein. In the table there are about 310,000 distinct CDR3 sequences, 20% to 25% of which are singletons. Their cognate antigens are unknown. The specimen was cultured PBMCs, collected from culture after CMV antigen stimulation. The source is a human donor in good health (CMV status not recorded). Some clones in this sample may be carry-over from other donors' samples.

The chain has TRBV28 and TRBJ2-7, with TRBD2 identical over 8 bases. From germline, CDR1 is MDHEN and CDR2 SYDVKM. The CDR3 has 14 residues. Germline trimming cut 5 bases from V and 6 bases from J; bases unmatched to any gene: 9. The CDR3 region is CASSGVSGRGEQYF. The DNA of the CDR3 is TGTGCCAGCAGTGGGGTGAGCGGGAGAGGCGAGCAGTACTTC.

This clonotype was recorded many times. This sequence joins TRBV28 and TRBJ2-5; no firm D call. Germline CDR1 MDHEN, CDR2 SYDVKM. The germline V and J ends were trimmed by 4 bases and 5 bases, with 8 bases remaining between them. The CDR3 is made up of 12 amino acids. The DNA of the CDR3 is TGTGCCAGCAGTTCGGGCCCTGAGACCCAGTACTTC. Its translation is CASSSGPETQYF.

This clonotype was recorded many times. CDR3 DNA: TGTGCCAGCGGAAAGGGGGACAGAAATTCACCCCTCCACTTT. It specifies CASGKGDRNSPLHF. V and J are TRBV11-1 and TRBJ1-6; 7 nucleotides line up with TRBD1. This CDR3 comprises 14 residues. Germline loops: CDR1 SGHAT, CDR2 FQDESV (reference sequence). V gave up 8 bases and J gave up 7 bases; unmatched junction bases: 8.